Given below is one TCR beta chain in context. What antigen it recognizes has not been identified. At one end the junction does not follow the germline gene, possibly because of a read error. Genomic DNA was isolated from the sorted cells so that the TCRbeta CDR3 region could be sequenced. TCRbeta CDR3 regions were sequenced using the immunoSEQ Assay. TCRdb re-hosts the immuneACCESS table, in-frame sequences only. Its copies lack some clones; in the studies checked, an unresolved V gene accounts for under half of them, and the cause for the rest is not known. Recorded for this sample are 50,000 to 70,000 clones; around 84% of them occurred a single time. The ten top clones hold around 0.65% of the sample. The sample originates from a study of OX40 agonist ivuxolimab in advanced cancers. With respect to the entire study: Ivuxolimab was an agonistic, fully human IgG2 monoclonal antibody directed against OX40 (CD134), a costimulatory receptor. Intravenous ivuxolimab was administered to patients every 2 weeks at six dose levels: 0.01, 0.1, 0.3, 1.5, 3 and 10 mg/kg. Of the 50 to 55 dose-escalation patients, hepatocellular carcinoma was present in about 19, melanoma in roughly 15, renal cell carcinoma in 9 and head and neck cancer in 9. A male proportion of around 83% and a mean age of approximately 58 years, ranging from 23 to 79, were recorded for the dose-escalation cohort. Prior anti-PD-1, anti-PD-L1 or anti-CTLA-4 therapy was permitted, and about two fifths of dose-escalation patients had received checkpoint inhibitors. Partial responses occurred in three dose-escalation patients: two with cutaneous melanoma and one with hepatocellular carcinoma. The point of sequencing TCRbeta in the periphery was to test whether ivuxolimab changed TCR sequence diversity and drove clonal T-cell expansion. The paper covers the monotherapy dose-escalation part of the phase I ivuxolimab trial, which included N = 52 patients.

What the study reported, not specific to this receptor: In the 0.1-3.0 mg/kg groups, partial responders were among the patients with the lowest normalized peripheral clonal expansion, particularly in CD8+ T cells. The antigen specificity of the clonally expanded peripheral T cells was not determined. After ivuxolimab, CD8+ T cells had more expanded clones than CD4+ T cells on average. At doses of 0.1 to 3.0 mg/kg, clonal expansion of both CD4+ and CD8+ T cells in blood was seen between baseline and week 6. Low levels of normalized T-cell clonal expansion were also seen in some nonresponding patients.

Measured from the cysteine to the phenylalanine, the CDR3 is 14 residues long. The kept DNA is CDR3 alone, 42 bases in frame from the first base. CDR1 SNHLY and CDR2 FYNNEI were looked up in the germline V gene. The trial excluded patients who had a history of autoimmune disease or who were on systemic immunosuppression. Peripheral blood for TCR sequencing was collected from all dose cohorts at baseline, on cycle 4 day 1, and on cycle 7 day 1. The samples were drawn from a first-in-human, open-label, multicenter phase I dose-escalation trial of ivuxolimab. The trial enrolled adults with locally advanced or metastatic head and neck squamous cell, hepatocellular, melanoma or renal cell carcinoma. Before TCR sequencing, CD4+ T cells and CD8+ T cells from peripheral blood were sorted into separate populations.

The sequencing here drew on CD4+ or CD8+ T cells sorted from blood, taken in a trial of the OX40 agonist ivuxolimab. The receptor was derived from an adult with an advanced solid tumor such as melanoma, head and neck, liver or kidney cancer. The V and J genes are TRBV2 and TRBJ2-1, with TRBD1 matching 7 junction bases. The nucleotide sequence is TGTGCCAGCAGTGCCGGGACAGCTTACATTGAGCAGTTCTTC. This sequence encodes CASSAGTAYIEQFF.